These T cell receptor beta chains were read from a single sample in a study of T cell repertoires in ileal Crohn's disease. TCRdb's table, derived via immunoSEQ multiplex PCR, lists solely in-frame clones and lacks some. Altogether 10,000 to 15,000 clones are present, about 82% being singletons, with the ten largest covering over 15%. Sequencing was performed on ileal tissue. These receptor sequences come from an adult with Crohn's disease. Each CDR3 is given with its conserved first and last residue. The order of the fields is V gene, J gene, clone size, D gene, CDR3 DNA, CDR3 protein. A D gene is named only where the DNA matches it firmly. Not every row has a clone size; where given, it reads once, few, many or a size class.

>TRBV5-1|TRBJ2-3|.|TRBD2
TGCGCCAGCAGCTTGGGACTAGCGGGAGGTGGCACAGATACGCAGTATTTT
CASSLGLAGGGTDTQYF
>TRBV5-4|TRBJ2-3|.|.
TGTGCCAGCAGCTTGTTTCAGGCGAGGGGCACAGATACGCAGTATTTT
CASSLFQARGTDTQYF
>TRBV11-2|TRBJ1-1|.|.
TGTGCCAGCAGCTTAATAAGGGTAGACAGTGAAGCTTTCTTT
CASSLIRVDSEAFF
>TRBV5-6|TRBJ1-5|.|TRBD1
TGTGCCAGCAGCTTGGGACAGGGGAATAGCAATCAGCCCCAGCATTTT
CASSLGQGNSNQPQHF
>TRBV5-5|TRBJ1-1|.|.
TGTGCCAGCAGCAACAGTTACGGCACTGAAGCTTTCTTT
CASSNSYGTEAFF
>TRBV9|TRBJ2-2|.|.
TGTGCCAGCAGCGTACCCCGCCTAGCTCCGAACACCGGGGAGCTGTTTTTT
CASSVPRLAPNTGELFF
>TRBV18|TRBJ1-5|.|.
TGTGCCAGCTCACCAGAGGCGTATCAGCCCCAGCATTTT
CASSPEAYQPQHF
>TRBV11-3|TRBJ2-7|.|.
TGTGCCAGCAGCTTAGTTGTGGGAGAGGACTACGAGCAGTACTTC
CASSLVVGEDYEQYF
>TRBV5-1|TRBJ2-1|once|TRBD2
TGCGCCAGCAGCTCGGAACTAGCGGGAGGGCCCCAGTTCTTC
CASSSELAGGPQFF
>TRBV29-1|TRBJ2-1|few|TRBD2
TGCAGCGTCCGGACTAGCGGGGGGGCCAATGAGCAGTTCTTC
CSVRTSGGANEQFF
>TRBV7-3|TRBJ1-1|.|.
TGTGCCAGCAGCTTAACCCGGGGGAGCACTGAAGCTTTCTTT
CASSLTRGSTEAFF
>TRBV27|TRBJ1-6|.|.
TGTGCCAGCAGTCTAAAACAGGGAGCATCACCCCTCCACTTT
CASSLKQGASPLHF
>TRBV9|TRBJ2-7|.|TRBD1
TGTGCCAGCAGCGTAGGTCTGGGACAGGGGTCCCACGAGCAGTACTTC
CASSVGLGQGSHEQYF
>TRBV18|TRBJ1-1|.|.
TGTGCCAGCTCACCCTTACAGGGAGAAAACACTGAAGCTTTCTTT
CASSPLQGENTEAFF
>TRBV5-1|TRBJ1-4|.|TRBD1
TGCGCCAGCAGCCGACAGGGATCCAGTGAAAAACTGTTTTTT
CASSRQGSSEKLFF
>TRBV6-5|TRBJ2-7|few|.
TGTGCCAGCAGCCCAACAGGGTTAATAAGAAACGAGCAGTACTTC
CASSPTGLIRNEQYF
>TRBV2|TRBJ1-2|.|TRBD1
TGTGCCAGCAGTGAATATGGGACAGGGGTTGACTACACCTTC
CASSEYGTGVDYTF
>TRBV6-1|TRBJ2-7|.|TRBD2
TGTGCCAGCAGTTCGGGACTAGAATTTAGCGAGCAGTACTTC
CASSSGLEFSEQYF
>TRBV29-1|TRBJ1-1|once|.
TGCAGTCCACTAAGGGGCGTGAACACTGAAGCTTTCTTT
CSPLRGVNTEAFF